This T cell receptor (beta chain) was obtained from a study of cytomegalovirus exposure and HLA in healthy donors (dated by TCRdb to the late 2010s). Regarding the complete study: An earlier analysis of approximately 640 of the donors reported more than 250 Gb of sequence data and some 100 million unique TCR beta sequences from 150 million to 200 million T cells. An early release that covered about 640 HLA-typed donors contained around 300 gigabases of sequencing data and 75 million to 100 million unique TCR sequences. Among the roughly 410 genotyped donors, around 81% belonged to the genetic ancestry cluster associated with self-reported Caucasian donors. The study aimed to test whether cataloging public T cell receptors could reveal signatures of past pathogen exposure. The study used immunosequencing to profile the T cell repertoires of approximately 630 subjects and linked those repertoires to cytomegalovirus serostatus. A separate validation cohort of 100 to 150 different subjects was used in addition to the roughly 700-subject first cohort. The study combined high-throughput TCR immunosequencing, statistical association of individual TCRs with disease status, and machine learning to predict cytomegalovirus infection status. In a later analysis, previously published TCR beta repertoires from 666 donors were re-analyzed and high-resolution HLA genotyping was added so that TCR occurrence patterns could be studied. The later analysis used no new phenotypic data to find candidate immune exposures, relying instead on TCR beta sequences and their occurrence across donors. To decide whether each TCR beta V gene segment behaved as functional or pseudogenic, an earlier analysis of approximately 590 of the donors relied on high-throughput TCR beta sequencing. Donor age, sex, ethnicity and CMV serostatus were compiled alongside the repertoire data. Genome-wide SNP genotypes for about three fifths of the 666 donors were used in a later genetic analysis, which treated that subset as a discovery cohort. Every repertoire in the discovery cohort had been generated on one and the same sequencing platform. Both class I and class II loci were covered by HLA typing, at four-digit resolution. The number of donors typed differed by locus, with roughly 629-640 for A, B, C, DRB1 and DQB1, over 500 for DQA1, some 570 for DPA1, and around 450 for DPB1. Four or five DR-DQ haplotypes were handled as single units for association and clustering because linkage in the cohort was strong. Among 350 to 400 genotyped donors of the cohort, an average of approximately 230,000 unique TCR beta nucleotide sequences were sequenced per donor, around a sixth of them non-productive. Overall study results and their limits: At a false discovery rate of 0.05, a later analysis linked 16,951 TCR beta sequences to specific HLA alleles. The study listed 150 to 200 TCR beta chains as associated with cytomegalovirus. In a later analysis, TCR association rates were found to vary across HLA loci, with the most associated TCRs seen for DRB1 alleles and the fewest for HLA-C alleles. Assigning TCR associations to individual alleles was difficult when HLA alleles, especially DR and DQ, strongly co-occurred. The classifier was reported to diagnose cytomegalovirus status with high specificity and sensitivity in both the original cohort and the validation cohort. A later analysis reported that several top co-occurrence clusters appeared linked to parvovirus B19, influenza, CMV and Epstein-Barr virus. A later analysis found that HLA-associated TCR beta chains were more clonally expanded and had lower generation probabilities than equally common non-associated chains. In a later genetic analysis, fewer N-insertions in productive TCRs were reported among donors in an Asian-associated ancestry cluster than the approximately 710-donor mean. An association between a missense DCLRE1C variant and V-gene and J-gene trimming of TCR beta chains was found in a later genetic analysis and replicated in an independent cohort. According to the authors, the approach could potentially be generalized to other disease states and immunological phenotypes. In an earlier analysis of 587 of the donors, most TCR beta V segments appeared in productive rearrangements about 87% or about 30% of the time, broadly matching IMGT annotations. Because the 87-base-pair reads could not distinguish some IMGT-functional V segments, including TRBV6-2 and TRBV6-3, those segments were excluded. Because counts were too low, approximately 15 rarely observed V segments, including chromosome 9 orphons, were excluded from the earlier analysis of several hundred of the donors. A later analysis found that most CMV-associated TCR beta chains appeared HLA-restricted, with HLA associations seemingly driven largely by CMV exposure. Correlated functional status among segregating V segments might reflect linkage disequilibrium, but an unknown experimental factor could not be ruled out. Because HLA typing was missing for some donors at each locus, association tests included only the typed subset. CMV serostatus was the only immune exposure information available for the cohort. Across donors, most TCR sequences were observed very rarely, whereas some public TCRs were present in many individuals. The presence/absence analyses assumed that sequencing depth was roughly uniform across donors, and that assumption may not be true. A further reported finding was that TCR beta sequences accurately predicted the HLA-A and HLA-B alleles for most subjects in the first cohort. In vitro tests confirmed that a few of the cytomegalovirus-associated TCR beta chains recognize cytomegalovirus antigens. A group of highly shared sequence variants was considered likely to be a technical artifact of the sequencing pipeline. In this cohort, only TCR beta chains were sequenced, and detectable features were limited by the absence of alpha or paired-chain data.

In total, fewer than 750 healthy bone marrow donors made up the cohort. All cohort members were sampled while nominally healthy, although unrecorded immune exposures were likely present. The donor tested CMV seropositive and was one of the 289 seropositive cohort members. A peripheral blood sample was collected from each donor, and TCR beta sequencing was performed on peripheral blood mononuclear cells. Genomic DNA extraction from the blood cell samples was performed with the Qiagen DNeasy Blood Extraction Kit. For this chain, trimming is 6 bases at the V end and 4 bases at the J end, and the number of junction bases without a gene match is 5. The germline V gene supplies CDR1 SQVTM and CDR2 ANQGSEA. The CDR3, cysteine through phenylalanine, is 12 amino acids long. CDR3 DNA only is kept here, 36 bases in frame from base 1. The method was the immunoSEQ multiplex PCR assay. A mixture of 60 forward primers for TCR Vbeta segments and 13 reverse primers for TCR Jbeta segments was used in the multiplex PCR. The CDR3 region of rearranged TCR beta genes was amplified from genomic DNA with a multiplex PCR assay. Amplified TCR beta libraries were sequenced as 87-base-pair reads on the Illumina HiSeq System. The study's processing was this. In a later analysis, 77 million or so unique TCR beta chains were counted across the 500 to 700 repertoires, and around 11 million of these chains were shared by at least two donors. Raw reads were error-corrected and collapsed into unique sequences with a nearest-neighbor algorithm that merged closely related sequences to remove PCR and sequencing errors. CDR3 sequences were aligned to IMGT reference sequences to assign V, D and J gene segments. For a sequence to be retained, a match of at least six nucleotides to both a V gene segment and a J gene segment was required. Rearrangements were classified as productive when the CDR3 lacked stop codons and remained in frame with V and J, and all other rearrangements were classified as non-productive. Following IMGT convention, CDR3 was defined as the stretch from the second conserved V-encoded cysteine up to the conserved J-encoded phenylalanine. The earlier analysis of fewer than 750 of the donors excluded sequences that lacked an unambiguous match to a single V gene segment. In an earlier analysis of 587 of the donors, a V segment was called functional when productive rearrangements were above 56.7%, and segregating when the standard deviation between donors exceeded 5%. A statistical classification framework was built to diagnose cytomegalovirus status from the catalog of TCR beta chain sequences. In a later analysis, TCR nucleotide sequences were compared against IMGT/GENE-DB human TR gene sequences so that V and J genes could be assigned. In a later analysis, CDR3 sequences and most-parsimonious VDJ recombination scenarios were assigned using the TCRdist pipeline. In a later analysis, every TCR beta chain was defined by the combination of its CDR3 amino acid sequence and its V-gene family, and reads without a unique V-gene family were dropped. To address suspected cross-contamination and a sequencing artifact, a later analysis removed roughly 640 highly shared, low-generation-probability nucleotide sequences. A later analysis calculated a clonal expansion index for each public chain from normalized within-repertoire ranks of inferred template counts. A later analysis computed generation probabilities with a VDJ recombination model fitted to out-of-frame rearrangements, and checked the results against IGoR. In a later analysis, hypergeometric tests were used to score TCR-TCR, TCR-HLA and TCR-CMV co-occurrence, with a repertoire-size bias correction applied to TCR pairs. A later analysis estimated false discovery rates by permuting HLA or CMV assignments 20 times. In a later analysis, co-occurring TCRs were grouped using DBSCAN, and TCRdist sequence similarity was added for clustering within HLA-allele-positive subsets. Co-occurrence clustering excluded repertoires with fewer than 30,000 or more than 120,000 public chains, plus five with anomalous nucleotide sharing. Imported from immuneACCESS, the table was reduced by TCRdb to in-frame sequences with V and J called. These copies leave out some clones; in studies compared against another copy, an unresolved V gene accounts for under half, and the cause of the remainder is not known. The V and J calls and clone size are taken from that table; D and trimming were inferred from the DNA. In this sample the table shows about 99,000 clones, more than 65% of which occur a single time. The top ten hold 10% of the sample.

Details on this clone: Its target antigen remains unknown. The sample holds no much larger clone one base away, and base qualities are not on file.

The chain employs TRBV29-1 and TRBJ2-5, and 7 junctional nucleotides match TRBD1. The clonotype originates from a young woman in good health and CMV-seropositive. Sequenced input: PBMCs. The DNA is TGCAGCGTGGACCACAGGGGAGAGACCCAGTACTTC. This gives the protein CSVDHRGETQYF.